The 23 T cell receptor beta chains presented below share a single source sample, sequenced in a study of T cell changes during pregnancy in multiple sclerosis. Sequencing used immunoSEQ multiplex PCR; TCRdb keeps in-frame clones, though not all of them. The repertoire consists of 95,000 to 110,000 clones, with 85% to 95% occurring once and the leading ten covering 0.65% to 0.9%. This specimen was peripheral blood, taken in the third trimester of pregnancy. The receptors were sampled from a female donor in good health, enrolled as a control in a pregnancy study.

The chain links TRBV7-3 to TRBJ2-3; 9 bases agree with TRBD1. The ends lost 4 bases at V and 7 bases at J; junction bases unmatched: 9. Germline-derived CDR1 and CDR2 are SGHTA and FQGTGA. CDR3 length: 15 residues. The CDR3 sequence is CASSSAKGQGYTQYF. CDR3 nucleotides: TGTGCCAGCAGCTCCGCCAAGGGACAGGGATATACGCAGTATTTT. Full variable domain (rest looked up from reference TRBV7-3 and TRBJ2-3): GAGVSQTPSNKVTEKGKYVELRCDPISGHTALYWYRQSLGQGPEFLIYFQGTGAADDSGLPNDRFFAVRPEGSVSTLKIQRTERGDSAVYLCASSSAKGQGYTQYFGPGTRLTVL.

This sequence joins TRBV5-1 and TRBJ2-3, with 9 bases matching TRBD2. The CDR3 length is 18 residues. CDR1 is SGHRS, CDR2 YFSETQ, per germline. With V trimmed by 0 bases and J by 6 bases, 14 bases remained unmatched. This chain's CDR3 is CASSLATVAGEQADTQYF. Here the CDR3 DNA reads TGCGCCAGCAGCTTGGCCACGGTAGCGGGGGAGCAAGCGGATACGCAGTATTTT.

The rearrangement uses TRBV11-2 and TRBJ2-1, with unresolved D. Deletions cut 4 bases from V and 7 bases from J, with 8 bases between. Germline loops: CDR1 SGHAT, CDR2 FQNNGV. CDR3 length equals 12 residues. CDR3 protein: CASSYQENEQFF. In DNA, the CDR3 is TGTGCCAGCAGCTACCAAGAGAATGAGCAGTTCTTC.

The J gene is TRBJ2-2, the V gene TRBV4-2; TRBD1 matches at 7 bases. CDR3 length: 15 residues. In germline, CDR1 is LGHNA, CDR2 YNFKEQ. J gave up 2 bases and V 2 bases, and 2 bases lay outside the gene matches. CDR3 amino acids: CASSQRQGNTGELFF. Written as DNA, the CDR3 is TGTGCCAGCAGCCAAAGACAGGGAAACACCGGGGAGCTGTTTTTT.

The chain carries TRBV27 and TRBJ2-7, with 11 positions matching TRBD2. Germline-derived CDR1 and CDR2 are MNHEY and SMNVEV (reference sequence). With V trimmed by 6 bases and J by 3 bases, 4 bases remained unmatched. The CDR3 length is 14 residues. Written as DNA, the CDR3 is TGTGCCAGCAGGCTAGCGGGGGGACACTACGAGCAGTACTTC. This encodes CASRLAGGHYEQYF.

A remark on this clone: Other nucleotide sequences from this sample produce the same CDR3. The chain joins TRBV5-1 to TRBJ1-1; no definite D call. CDR3 length equals 13 residues. The V gene's germline CDR1 is SGHRS and CDR2 YFSETQ. The V end was cut by 0 bases, the J end by 1 base, with 4 bases between. The CDR3 loop reads CASSLEQNTEAFF. The DNA for the CDR3 is TGCGCCAGCAGCTTGGAACAGAACACTGAAGCTTTCTTT.

CDR3 in DNA: TGTGCCAGCAGCTCGACTAGCGGGGGTTTCTACGAGCAGTACTTC. It encodes CASSSTSGGFYEQYF. J is TRBJ2-7 and V is TRBV7-2; 12 nucleotides line up with TRBD2. V trimming: 4 bases; J trimming: 3 bases; junction bases outside the gene matches: 4. Germline V gives CDR1 SGHTA, CDR2 FQGNSA. The CDR3 has 15 amino acids.

The chain uses TRBV5-6 and TRBJ2-5; a possible D gene is TRBD1 (5 bases). The V gene's germline CDR1 is SGHDT and CDR2 YYEEEE. There are 14 residues in the CDR3. V shed 1 base and J shed 2 bases, with 9 bases lying between them. Here the CDR3 DNA reads TGTGCCAGCAGCTTGCGGCCAGGGCAAGAGACCCAGTACTTC. Translating gives CASSLRPGQETQYF.

The CDR3 sequence: CASSPRGEGTDTQYF. The CDR3, as DNA: TGTGCCAGCAGTCCCCGCGGGGAGGGCACAGATACGCAGTATTTT. This chain connects TRBV6-6 to TRBJ2-3, with D possibly matching TRBD2 (6 bases). CDR3 length: 15 residues. Deletions cut 5 bases from V and 1 base from J, with 13 bases between. Germline loops: CDR1 MNHNY, CDR2 SVGAGI (reference sequence).

V is TRBV7-8 and J is TRBJ2-3; D may be TRBD2 (5 bases). V lost 6 bases to trimming and J lost 6 bases, with 13 bases between them. The CDR3 is 13 residues long. From germline, CDR1 is SGHVS and CDR2 FQNEAQ. CDR3 in amino acids: CASRPLVSDTQYF. The CDR3 DNA reads TGTGCCAGCAGGCCACTAGTTTCGGATACGCAGTATTTT.

The chain combines TRBV28 with TRBJ2-7, with TRBD1 matching 8 bases. V dropped 6 bases and J dropped 1; count of bases not matched to a gene: 5. The germline V gene encodes CDR1 MDHEN and CDR2 SYDVKM. This CDR3 is 14 amino acids long. In nucleotides, the CDR3 is TGTGCCAGCAGACAACGACAGGGGTCCTACGAGCAGTACTTC. Its protein is CASRQRQGSYEQYF.

In its sample, this clone was seen once. The rearrangement uses TRBV4-3 and TRBJ2-7, with 8 bases matching TRBD1. V lost 0 bases, J lost 5 bases, and 12 bases stayed unmatched. There are 17 residues in the CDR3. Germline CDR1 is LGHNA and CDR2 is YSLEER. In DNA, the CDR3 is TGCGCCAGCAGCCAAGATCGGGCCGGGACAGGCGTCCACGAGCAGTACTTC. Its protein product is CASSQDRAGTGVHEQYF.

This clone showed up just once. The chain employs TRBV6-5 and TRBJ1-2; D ambiguous. CDR1 and CDR2 from the germline V gene are MNHEY and SVGAGI. This CDR3 is built from 15 residues. V lost 7 bases and J lost 4, with 19 bases in between. The CDR3: CASTGGWALGYGYTF. CDR3 bases: TGTGCCAGCACCGGCGGGTGGGCTTTAGGCTATGGCTACACCTTC.

This sequence joins TRBV15 and TRBJ2-1; D is ambiguous. The V gene's germline CDR1 is LNHNV and CDR2 YYDKDF (reference sequence). The CDR3 length is 15 residues. Trimming removed 2 bases from V and 10 bases from J, with 18 bases in between. The CDR3 DNA follows: TGTGCCACCAGCAGATCACGAGGAACGAGTCGAGAGCAGTTCTTC. Residues: CATSRSRGTSREQFF.

This rearrangement joins TRBV5-5 to TRBJ2-3, with TRBD2 identical over 10 bases. V lost 5 bases, J lost 8 bases, and 14 bases stayed unmatched. Germline CDR1 is SGHKS and CDR2 is YYEKEE (reference sequence). This CDR3 is built from 16 residues. The CDR3 DNA reads TGTGCCAGCAGTCCCACGACTAGCGGGTTCATGAGTACGCAGTATTTT. This sequence encodes CASSPTTSGFMSTQYF. The complete variable domain, with remaining parts taken from reference TRBV5-5 and TRBJ2-3, reads DAGVTQSPTHLIKTRGQQVTLRCSPISGHKSVSWYQQVLGQGPQFIFQYYEKEERGRGNFPDRFSARQFPNYSSELNVNALLLGDSALYLCASSPTTSGFMSTQYFGPGTRLTVL.

The V gene is TRBV27, the J gene TRBJ1-6; possible D gene TRBD1, 5 bases. Germline loops: CDR1 MNHEY, CDR2 SMNVEV (reference sequence). The ends were cut back, 3 bases at V and 7 bases at J, with 10 bases in the middle. CDR3 size: 14 residues. The chain's CDR3 is CASSLGGSNSPLHF. CDR3 coding DNA: TGTGCCAGCAGTTTGGGGGGGTCGAATTCACCCCTCCACTTT.

The chain uses TRBV7-8 and TRBJ2-5; tentative D call: TRBD1 (6 bases). The J call may be incorrect, as the DNA end agrees better with TRBJ2-7. CDR3 length equals 13 residues. Germline-derived CDR1 and CDR2 are SGHVS and FQNEAQ. CDR3 nucleotide sequence: TGTGCCAGCAGCTTGGGACATTACTACGAGCAGTACTTC. Protein sequence: CASSLGHYYEQYF.

V is TRBV7-2 and J is TRBJ2-7; no firm D call. This CDR3 comprises 12 residues. V was trimmed by 5 bases and J by 2 bases, leaving 7 bases between them. Germline V gene data show CDR1 as SGHTA and CDR2 as FQGNSA. The CDR3 nucleotides are TGTGCCAGCAGCCGTAGCACCTACGAGCAGTACTTC. It yields the protein CASSRSTYEQYF.

The V and J genes are TRBV4-3 and TRBJ1-1; no firm D call. Trimming cost V 4 bases and J 1 base, with 10 bases left between them. The CDR3 covers 14 residues. Looked up from germline, CDR1 is LGHNA and CDR2 is YSLEER. The CDR3 loop is CASSLVVWNTEAFF. The CDR3 DNA reads as TGCGCCAGCAGCCTCGTAGTGTGGAACACTGAAGCTTTCTTT.

This rearrangement joins TRBV10-3 to TRBJ2-3; the match to TRBD2 covers 13 bases. The CDR3 runs 16 residues. CDR1 is ENHRY, CDR2 SYGVKD, per germline. Trimming removed 3 bases from V and 3 bases from J; junction bases left unmatched: 3. The CDR3 bases are TGTGCCATCAGTGATGGACTAGCGGGGGAAACAGATACGCAGTATTTT. As protein: CAISDGLAGETDTQYF.

As DNA, the CDR3 is TGTGCCAGCAGCGGCCAGGGACAGGGAAATACAGCTTTCTTT. Translating it yields CASSGQGQGNTAFF. This rearrangement joins TRBV9 to TRBJ1-1, with 9 bases that match TRBD1. Germline CDR1 SGDLS, CDR2 YYNGEE. J was trimmed by 10 bases and V by 3 bases; bases with no gene match: 10. This CDR3 is built from 14 residues.

V usage is TRBV4-2 and J usage is TRBJ1-2, with 9 bases that match TRBD1. This CDR3 contains 14 residues. Germline V gene data show CDR1 as LGHNA and CDR2 as YNFKEQ. With 2 bases clipped from V and 6 bases from J, the junction kept 4 bases outside the gene matches. The CDR3 DNA sequence: TGTGCCAGCAGCCAAAACAGGGGGCTAAATGGCTACACCTTC. It encodes CASSQNRGLNGYTF.

This rearrangement joins TRBV12-1 to TRBJ1-1; the DNA was not compared with TRBD1, the D call given in the table. TRBV12-1 is a pseudogene. There are 15 residues in the CDR3. This chain's CDR3 is CASKGPNRGSTEAFF. Here the CDR3 DNA reads TGTGCCAGCAAAGGGCCTAACAGGGGATCCACTGAAGCTTTCTTT.